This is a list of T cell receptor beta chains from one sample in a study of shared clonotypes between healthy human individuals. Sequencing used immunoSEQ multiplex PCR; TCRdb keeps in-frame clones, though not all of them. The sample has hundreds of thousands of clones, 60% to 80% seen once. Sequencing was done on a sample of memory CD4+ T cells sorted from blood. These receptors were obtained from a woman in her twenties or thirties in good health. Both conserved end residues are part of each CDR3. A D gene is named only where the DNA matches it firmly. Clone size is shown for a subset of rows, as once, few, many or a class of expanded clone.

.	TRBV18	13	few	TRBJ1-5	TGTGCCAGCTCGGGAGGGACCGATCAGCCCCAGCATTTT	CASSGGTDQPQHF
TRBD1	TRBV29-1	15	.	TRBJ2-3	TGCAGCGTGTCCGGGACAGGGGGCGGCACAGATACGCAGTATTTT	CSVSGTGGGTDTQYF
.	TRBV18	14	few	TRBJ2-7	TGTGCCAGCTCACCAGGGACTGGTCATTACGAGCAGTACTTC	CASSPGTGHYEQYF
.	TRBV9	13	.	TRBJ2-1	TGTGCCAGCAGCGGAGGGGATCGTGGTGAGCAGTTCTTC	CASSGGDRGEQFF
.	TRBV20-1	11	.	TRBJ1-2	TGCAGTGCCCCCAGAAACTATGGCTACACCTTC	CSAPRNYGYTF
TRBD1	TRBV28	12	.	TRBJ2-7	TGTGCCAGCGGGGACAGGGGATACGAGCAGTACTTC	CASGDRGYEQYF
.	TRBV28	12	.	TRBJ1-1	TGTGCCAGCAGTTTTATGGGAGCTGAAGCTTTCTTT	CASSFMGAEAFF
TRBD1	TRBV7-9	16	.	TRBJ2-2	TGTGCCAGCAGCTCGGACAGGGGGGTAAACACCGGGGAGCTGTTTTTT	CASSSDRGVNTGELFF
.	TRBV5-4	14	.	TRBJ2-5	TGTGCCAGCAGCTTGAGACCCCAAAGGGAGACCCAGTACTTC	CASSLRPQRETQYF
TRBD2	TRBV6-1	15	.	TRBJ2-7	TGTGCCAGCACTATGCTAGCGGGAGGTTCCTACGAGCAGTACTTC	CASTMLAGGSYEQYF
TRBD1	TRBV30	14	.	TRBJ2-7	TGTGCCTCCAACCTGGGGGACAGTTACTACGAGCAGTACTTC	CASNLGDSYYEQYF
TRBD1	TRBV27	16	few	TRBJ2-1	TGTGCCAGCAGTCGGACGACAGGGGGCGAGAACAATGAGCAGTTCTTC	CASSRTTGGENNEQFF
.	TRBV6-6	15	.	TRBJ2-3	TGTGCCAGCAGTGGGAAAAAGACTAGTAGCGATACGCAGTATTTT	CASSGKKTSSDTQYF
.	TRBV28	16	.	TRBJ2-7	TGTGCCAGCAGTTTATTGCCGCAAACAGGGAGGGACGAGCAGTACTTC	CASSLLPQTGRDEQYF
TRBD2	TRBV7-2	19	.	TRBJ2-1	TGTGCCAGCAGCTCCCTCGGGACTAGCGCCAGCCGCTCCTACAATGAGCAGTTCTTC	CASSSLGTSASRSYNEQFF
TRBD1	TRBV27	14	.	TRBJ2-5	TGTGCCAGCAGTGGCCGGGACAGGGGATTCCAACGATACTTC	CASSGRDRGFQRYF
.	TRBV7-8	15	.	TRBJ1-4	TGTGCCAGCAGCTTAAAGCGGGCAACTAATGAAAAACTGTTTTTT	CASSLKRATNEKLFF
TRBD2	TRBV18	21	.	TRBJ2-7	TGTGCCAGCTCACCGGGGCAGGGTAGCGGGGCCGTTCTCGGGAGCTCCTACGAGCAGTACTTC	CASSPGQGSGAVLGSSYEQYF
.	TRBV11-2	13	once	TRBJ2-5	TGTGCCAGCAGCGTCGGGAATCAAGAGACCCAGTACTTC	CASSVGNQETQYF
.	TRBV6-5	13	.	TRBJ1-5	TGTGCCAGCAGAGCTCTCGGGCCTCAGCCCCAGCATTTT	CASRALGPQPQHF
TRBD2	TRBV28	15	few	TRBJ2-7	TGTGCCAGCAGGCCTAAACTAGCGGGAGCCTACGAGCAGTACTTC	CASRPKLAGAYEQYF
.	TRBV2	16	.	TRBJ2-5	TGTGCCAGCAGTGAAACGGGCAGTATTAGAGGAGAGACCCAGTACTTC	CASSETGSIRGETQYF
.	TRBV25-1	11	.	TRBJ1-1	TGTGCCAGCAGTTTGGACACTGAAGCTTTCTTT	CASSLDTEAFF
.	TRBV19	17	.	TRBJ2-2	TGTGCCAGTAGCCCAACCCCGGCCAGGTTGCCTACCGGGGAGCTGTTTTTT	CASSPTPARLPTGELFF
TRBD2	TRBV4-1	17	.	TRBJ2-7	TGCGCCAGCAGCCAAAGAGGGGTGAGCGGGAGTAATAACGAGCAGTACTTC	CASSQRGVSGSNNEQYF
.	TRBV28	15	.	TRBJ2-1	TGTGCCAGCAGTTTCATACGGACCTACTACAATGAGCAGTTCTTC	CASSFIRTYYNEQFF
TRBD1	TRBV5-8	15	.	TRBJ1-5	TGTGCCAGCAGCTTATGGGGGACAGGGGATCAGCCCCAGCATTTT	CASSLWGTGDQPQHF
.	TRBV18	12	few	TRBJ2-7	TGTGCCAGCTCACCTTCGACGAACGAGCAGTACTTC	CASSPSTNEQYF
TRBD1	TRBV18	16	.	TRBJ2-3	TGTGCCAGCTCACTACGACCGGGACAGAGCACAGATACGCAGTATTTT	CASSLRPGQSTDTQYF
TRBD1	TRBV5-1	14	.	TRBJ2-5	TGCGCCAGCAGCCAAGGACAGGGTTTAGAGACCCAGTACTTC	CASSQGQGLETQYF
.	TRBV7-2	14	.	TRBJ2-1	TGTGCCAGCAGCCGACTAGTTGGGTACAATGAGCAGTTCTTC	CASSRLVGYNEQFF
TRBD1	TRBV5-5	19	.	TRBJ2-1	TGTGCCAGCAGCTTGGAGGGATCGGGACAGTTGGCCCCGTACAATGAGCAGTTCTTC	CASSLEGSGQLAPYNEQFF
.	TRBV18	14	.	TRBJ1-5	TGTGCCAGCTCACCAGGCCTTCGCGATCAGCCCCAGCATTTT	CASSPGLRDQPQHF
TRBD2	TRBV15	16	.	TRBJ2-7	TGTGCCACCAGCAATTCCATAGCGGGAGAGAGCAACGAGCAGTACTTC	CATSNSIAGESNEQYF
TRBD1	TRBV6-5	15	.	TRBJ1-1	TGTGCCAGCTTTCCGGGACAGGGTACGAACACTGAAGCTTTCTTT	CASFPGQGTNTEAFF
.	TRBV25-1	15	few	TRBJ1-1	TGTGCCAGCAGTGAATCTCCAGAGAAGAACACTGAAGCTTTCTTT	CASSESPEKNTEAFF
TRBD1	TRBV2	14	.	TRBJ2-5	TGTGCCAGCAGCCGGGACAGGGGCCAAGAGACCCAGTACTTC	CASSRDRGQETQYF
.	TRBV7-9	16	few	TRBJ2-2	TGTGCCAGCACCCCGAGGGGAAGCCTCGACACCGGGGAGCTGTTTTTT	CASTPRGSLDTGELFF
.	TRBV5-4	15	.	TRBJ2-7	TGTGCCAGCAGCTTCGGACCGGACGCCTCCTACGAGCAGTACTTC	CASSFGPDASYEQYF
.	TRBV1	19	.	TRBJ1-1	TGCACCAGCAGCCACAGAAAGGGCTTCGGACAGGGCTTGAACACTGAAGCTTTCTTT	CTSSHRKGFGQGLNTEAFF
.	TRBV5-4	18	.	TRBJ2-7	TGTGCCAGCAGCTCCGGCCCCGGGACGCCCGGGCTCTTATACGAGCAGTACTTC	CASSSGPGTPGLLYEQYF
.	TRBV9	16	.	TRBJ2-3	TGTGCCAGCAGCCCGAGGGGCGGGACGGCAACGGATACGCAGTATTTT	CASSPRGGTATDTQYF
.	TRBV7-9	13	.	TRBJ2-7	TGTGCCAGCAGCTTTAGACAGTCCTACGAGCAGTACTTC	CASSFRQSYEQYF
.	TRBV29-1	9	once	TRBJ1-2	TGCAGCGTTGAAGATGGCGGCGGATTC	CSVEDGGGF
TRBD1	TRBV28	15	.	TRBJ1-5	TGTGCCAGCAGCCTCCGGGACAGGTTAAATCAGCCCCAGCATTTT	CASSLRDRLNQPQHF